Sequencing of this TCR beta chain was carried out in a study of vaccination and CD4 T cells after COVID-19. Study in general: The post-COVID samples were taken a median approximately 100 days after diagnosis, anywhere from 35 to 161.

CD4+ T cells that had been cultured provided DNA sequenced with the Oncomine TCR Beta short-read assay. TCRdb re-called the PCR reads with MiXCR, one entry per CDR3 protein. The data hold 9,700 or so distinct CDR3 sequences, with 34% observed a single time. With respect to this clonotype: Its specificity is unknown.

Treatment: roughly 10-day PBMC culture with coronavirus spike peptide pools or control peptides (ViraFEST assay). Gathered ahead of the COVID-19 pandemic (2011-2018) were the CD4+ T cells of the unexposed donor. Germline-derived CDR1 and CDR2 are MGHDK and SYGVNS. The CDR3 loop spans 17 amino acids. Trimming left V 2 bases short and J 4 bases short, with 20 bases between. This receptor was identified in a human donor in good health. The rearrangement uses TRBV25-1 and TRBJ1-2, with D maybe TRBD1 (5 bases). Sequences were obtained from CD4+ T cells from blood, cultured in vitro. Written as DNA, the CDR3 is TGTGCCAGCAGTGAAACTGGTATCTTTGGGGGTAGCTATGGCTACACCTTC. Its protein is CASSETGIFGGSYGYTF.